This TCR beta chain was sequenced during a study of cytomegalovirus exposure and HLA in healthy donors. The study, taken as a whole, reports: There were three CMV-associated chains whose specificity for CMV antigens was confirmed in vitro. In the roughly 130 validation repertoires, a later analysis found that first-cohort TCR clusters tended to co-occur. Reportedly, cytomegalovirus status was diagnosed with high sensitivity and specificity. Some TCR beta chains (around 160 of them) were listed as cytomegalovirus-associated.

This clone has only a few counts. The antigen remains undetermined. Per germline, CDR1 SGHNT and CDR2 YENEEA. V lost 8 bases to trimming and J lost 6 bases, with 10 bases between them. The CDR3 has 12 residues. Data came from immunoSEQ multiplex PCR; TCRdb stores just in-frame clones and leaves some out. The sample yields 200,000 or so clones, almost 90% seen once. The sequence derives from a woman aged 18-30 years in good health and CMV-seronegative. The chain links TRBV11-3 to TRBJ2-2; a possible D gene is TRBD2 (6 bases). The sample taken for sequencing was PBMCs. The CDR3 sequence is CASGRWAGELFF. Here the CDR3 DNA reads TGTGCCAGCGGGAGGTGGGCCGGGGAGCTGTTTTTT.